This T cell receptor beta chain was recorded in a study of blood T cells in healthy people across ages. The second PCR ran roughly 7 to 12 cycles with a sample-barcoded 5' primer and J-beta primers. Via MiXCR, TCRdb re-called the 5' RACE reads, giving one row per CDR3 protein. The profile shows approximately 900,000 distinct CDR3 sequences, about 29% of them singletons. The length of the CDR3 is 14 residues. Germline-derived CDR1 and CDR2 are ENHRY and SYGVKD. This sample also appeared in a second study, on T cells of mothers and their children.

Sequenced: blood. The chain is built from TRBV10-3 and TRBJ2-5, with 8 bases that match TRBD2. The last part of the DNA fits TRBJ2-7 better; the J call may be wrong. This clonotype originated in a woman between 35 and 50 years old in good health. The chain's CDR3 is CAINGYSGVGEQYF. The CDR3 DNA is TGTGCCATCAATGGGTATAGCGGGGTAGGCGAGCAGTACTTC.